The 6 T cell receptor beta chains below come from one sample, sequenced in a study of blood T cell repertoires in COVID-19. Here immunoSEQ multiplex PCR was the method, and the copy in TCRdb shows in-frame clones only, minus some. The profile shows a few hundred thousand clones, around 87% of them singletons. Sequencing was performed on PBMCs or T cells enriched from blood (not recorded which). The receptor set was obtained from a man aged 25-40 years who had recovered from COVID-19.

The chain has TRBV19 and TRBJ1-2; D possibly corresponds to TRBD1 (6 bases). The ends were cut back, 8 bases at V and 8 bases at J, with 18 bases in the middle. This CDR3 is 13 amino acids long. Germline lookup yields CDR1 LNHDA and CDR2 SQIVND (reference sequence). CDR3 protein: CASAEGGARGYTF. CDR3 sequence (DNA): TGTGCCAGTGCAGAAGGGGGGGCGCGGGGCTACACCTTC.

The chain combines TRBV15 with TRBJ1-2; 9 bases line up with TRBD1. V shed 6 bases and J 4 bases; nucleotides not matched to a gene: 6. The CDR3 runs to 14 residues. Germline V gene sequence: CDR1 LNHNV, CDR2 YYDKDF (reference sequence). The CDR3 DNA sequence: TGTGCCACCAGGGCAACAGGGGGCGGCTATGGCTACACCTTC. It yields the protein CATRATGGGYGYTF.

The chain couples TRBV27 to TRBJ1-5; the D gene is possibly TRBD1 (6 bases). V was clipped by 5 bases and J by 2 bases, with 10 bases between them. The length of the CDR3 is 14 residues. Germline loops: CDR1 MNHEY, CDR2 SMNVEV (reference sequence). CDR3 sequence (DNA): TGTGCCAGCAGTAACAGGGTTGGCAATCAGCCCCAGCATTTT. Protein sequence: CASSNRVGNQPQHF.

This chain joins TRBV4-3 and TRBJ2-1; 7 nucleotides match TRBD1. V shed 8 bases and J 2 bases; nucleotides not matched to a gene: 0. CDR3 length: 12 amino acids. In germline, CDR1 is LGHNA, CDR2 YSLEER. The CDR3 sequence: CASGTAYNEQFF. In nucleotides, the CDR3 is TGCGCCAGCGGGACAGCCTACAATGAGCAGTTCTTC.

The chain joins TRBV5-6 to TRBJ1-4; D is perhaps TRBD1 (5 bases). This CDR3 has 14 residues. V gave up 4 bases and J gave up 2 bases, with 9 bases separating them. CDR1 and CDR2 from the germline V gene are SGHDT and YYEEEE. For the CDR3, the DNA is TGTGCCAGCAGCGTACGGGGGACTAATGAAAAACTGTTTTTT. Amino acids: CASSVRGTNEKLFF.

This chain links TRBV6-5 with TRBJ1-1, with TRBD1 matching 8 bases. The CDR3 sequence is 15 residues long. With V trimmed by 4 bases and J by 5 bases, 9 bases remained unmatched. CDR1 and CDR2 from the germline V gene are MNHEY and SVGAGI. The DNA of the CDR3 is TGTGCCAGCAGTTCCACTTCAGGGGGCCGAACTGAAGCTTTCTTT. Translated, it gives CASSSTSGGRTEAFF.